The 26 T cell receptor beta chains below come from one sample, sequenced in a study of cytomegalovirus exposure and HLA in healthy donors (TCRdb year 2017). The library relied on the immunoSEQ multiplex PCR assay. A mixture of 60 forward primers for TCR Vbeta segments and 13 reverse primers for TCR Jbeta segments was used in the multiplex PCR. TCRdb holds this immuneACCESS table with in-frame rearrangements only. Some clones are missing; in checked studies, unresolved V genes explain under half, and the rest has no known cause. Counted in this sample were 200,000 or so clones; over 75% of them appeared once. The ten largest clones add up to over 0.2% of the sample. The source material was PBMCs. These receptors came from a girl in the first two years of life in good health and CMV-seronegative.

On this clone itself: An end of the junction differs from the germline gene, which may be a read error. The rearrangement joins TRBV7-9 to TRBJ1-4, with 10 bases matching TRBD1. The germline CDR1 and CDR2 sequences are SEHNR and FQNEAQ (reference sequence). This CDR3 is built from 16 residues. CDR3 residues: CSSSFSGQGANEKLFF. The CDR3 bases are TGTTCCAGCAGCTTCTCCGGACAGGGGGCTAATGAAAAACTGTTTTTT. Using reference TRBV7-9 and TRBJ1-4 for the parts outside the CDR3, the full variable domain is DTGVSQNPRHKITKRGQNVTFRCDPISEHNRLYWYRQTLGQGPEFLTYFQNEAQLEKSRLLSDRFSAERPKGSFSTLEIQRTEQGDSAMYLCSSSFSGQGANEKLFFGSGTQLSVL.

In nucleotides, the CDR3 is TGTGCCAGCAGCTTTAGCCGCGAGCAGTACTTC. Protein product: CASSFSREQYF. This chain joins TRBV7-2 and TRBJ2-7; D is undetermined. CDR1 SGHTA and CDR2 FQGNSA come from the germline V gene. There are 11 residues in the CDR3. Trimming shortened V by 3 bases and J by 6 bases, and 6 bases separated the two germline ends.

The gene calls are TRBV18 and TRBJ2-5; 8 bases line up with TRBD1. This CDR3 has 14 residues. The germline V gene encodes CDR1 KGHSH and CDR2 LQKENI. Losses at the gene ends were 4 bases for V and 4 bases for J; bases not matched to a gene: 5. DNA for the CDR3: TGTGCCAGCTCACTGACAGGGGTGGGAGAGACCCAGTACTTC. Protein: CASSLTGVGETQYF.

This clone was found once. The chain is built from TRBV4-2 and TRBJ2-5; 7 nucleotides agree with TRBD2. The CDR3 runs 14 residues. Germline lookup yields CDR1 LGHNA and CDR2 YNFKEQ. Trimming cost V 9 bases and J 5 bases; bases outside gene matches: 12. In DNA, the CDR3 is TGTGCCAGATGTGGTGGCGGGAGTGAGGAGACCCAGTACTTC. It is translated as CARCGGGSEETQYF.

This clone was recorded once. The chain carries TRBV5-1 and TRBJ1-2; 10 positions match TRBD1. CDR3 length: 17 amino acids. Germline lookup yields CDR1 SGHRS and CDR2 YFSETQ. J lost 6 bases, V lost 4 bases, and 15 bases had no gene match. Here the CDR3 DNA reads TGCGCCAGCAGCGCGGGGACAGGGGAGCTTTTACTGCATGGCTACACCTTC. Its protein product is CASSAGTGELLLHGYTF.

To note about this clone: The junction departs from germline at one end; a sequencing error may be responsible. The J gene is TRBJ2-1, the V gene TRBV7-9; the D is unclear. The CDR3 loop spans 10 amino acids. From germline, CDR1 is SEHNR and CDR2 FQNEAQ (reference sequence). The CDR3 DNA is TGTGCCAGCTCCGACAATGAGCAGTTCTTC. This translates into CASSDNEQFF.

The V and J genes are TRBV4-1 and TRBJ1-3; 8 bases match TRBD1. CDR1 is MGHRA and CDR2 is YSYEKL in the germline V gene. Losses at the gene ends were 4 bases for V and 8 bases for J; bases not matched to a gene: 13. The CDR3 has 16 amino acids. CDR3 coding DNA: TGCGCCAGCAGCCTAGTTCGGGACAGGAAGGGAGACACCATATATTTT. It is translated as CASSLVRDRKGDTIYF.

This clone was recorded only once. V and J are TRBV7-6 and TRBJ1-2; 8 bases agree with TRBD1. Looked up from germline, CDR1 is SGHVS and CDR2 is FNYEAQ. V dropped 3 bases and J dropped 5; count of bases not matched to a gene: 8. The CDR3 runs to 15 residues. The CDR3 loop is CASSFGQGRGYGYTF. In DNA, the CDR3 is TGTGCCAGCAGCTTCGGACAGGGAAGAGGGTATGGCTACACCTTC.

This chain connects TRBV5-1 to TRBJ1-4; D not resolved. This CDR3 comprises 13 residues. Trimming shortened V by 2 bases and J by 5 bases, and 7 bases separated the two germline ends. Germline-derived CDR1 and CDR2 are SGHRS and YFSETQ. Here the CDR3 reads CASSLSGNEKLFF. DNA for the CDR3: TGCGCCAGCAGCTTATCCGGGAATGAAAAACTGTTTTTT. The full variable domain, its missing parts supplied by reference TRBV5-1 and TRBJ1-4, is KAGVTQTPRYLIKTRGQQVTLSCSPISGHRSVSWYQQTPGQGLQFLFEYFSETQRNKGNFPGRFSGRQFSNSRSEMNVSTLELGDSALYLCASSLSGNEKLFFGSGTQLSVL.

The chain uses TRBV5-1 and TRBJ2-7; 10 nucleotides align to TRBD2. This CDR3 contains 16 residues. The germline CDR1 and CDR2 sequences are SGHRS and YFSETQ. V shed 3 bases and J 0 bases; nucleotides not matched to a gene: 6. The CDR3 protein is CASSSQAGGDSYEQYF. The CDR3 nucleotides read TGCGCCAGCAGCTCCCAAGCGGGAGGGGACTCCTACGAGCAGTACTTC.

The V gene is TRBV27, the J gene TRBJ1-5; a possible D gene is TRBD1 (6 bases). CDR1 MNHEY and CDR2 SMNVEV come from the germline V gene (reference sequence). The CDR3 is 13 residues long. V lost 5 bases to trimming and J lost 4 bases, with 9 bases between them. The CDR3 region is CASSRQENQPQHF. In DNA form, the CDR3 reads TGTGCCAGCAGTCGACAGGAAAATCAGCCCCAGCATTTT.

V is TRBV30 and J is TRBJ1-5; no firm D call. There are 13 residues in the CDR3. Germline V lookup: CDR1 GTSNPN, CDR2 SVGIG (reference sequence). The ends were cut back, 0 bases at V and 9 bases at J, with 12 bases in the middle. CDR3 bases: TGTGCCTGGAGTGTAGGAGGGTTCGGGCCCCAGCATTTT. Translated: CAWSVGGFGPQHF.

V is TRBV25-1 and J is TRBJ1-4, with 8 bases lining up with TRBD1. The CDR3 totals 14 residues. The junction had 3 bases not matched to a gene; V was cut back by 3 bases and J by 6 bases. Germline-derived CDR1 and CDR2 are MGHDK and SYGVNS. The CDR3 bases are TGTGCCAGCAGTGAGCAGACAGGGGATGAAAAACTGTTTTTT. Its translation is CASSEQTGDEKLFF.

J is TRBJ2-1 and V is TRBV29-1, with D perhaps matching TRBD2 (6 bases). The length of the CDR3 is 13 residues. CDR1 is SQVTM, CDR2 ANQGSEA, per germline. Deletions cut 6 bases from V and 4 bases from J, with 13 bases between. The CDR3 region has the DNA TGCAGCGTCCTAGCGACTCTATACAATGAGCAGTTCTTC. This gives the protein CSVLATLYNEQFF.

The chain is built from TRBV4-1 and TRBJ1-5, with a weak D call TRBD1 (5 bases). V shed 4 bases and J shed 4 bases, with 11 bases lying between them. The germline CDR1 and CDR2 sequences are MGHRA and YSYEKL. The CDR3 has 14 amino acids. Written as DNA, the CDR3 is TGCGCCAGCAGCCGCCAGGGTTCGAATCAGCCCCAGCATTTT. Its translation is CASSRQGSNQPQHF.

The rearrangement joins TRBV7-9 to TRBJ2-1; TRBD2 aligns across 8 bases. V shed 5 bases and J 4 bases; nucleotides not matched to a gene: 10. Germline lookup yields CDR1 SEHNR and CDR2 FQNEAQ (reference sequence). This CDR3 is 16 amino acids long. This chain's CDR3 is CASSTTLAGSYNEQFF. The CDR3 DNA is TGTGCCAGCAGCACCACTCTAGCGGGCTCTTACAATGAGCAGTTCTTC.

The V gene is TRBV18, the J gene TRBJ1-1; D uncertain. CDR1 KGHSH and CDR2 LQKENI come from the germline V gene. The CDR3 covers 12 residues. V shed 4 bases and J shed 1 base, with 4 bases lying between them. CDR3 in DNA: TGTGCCAGCTCACGACAGAACACTGAAGCTTTCTTT. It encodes CASSRQNTEAFF.

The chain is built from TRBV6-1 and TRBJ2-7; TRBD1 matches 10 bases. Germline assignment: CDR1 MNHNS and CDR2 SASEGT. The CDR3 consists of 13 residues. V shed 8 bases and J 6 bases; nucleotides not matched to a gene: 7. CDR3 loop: CASAPDRGGEQYF. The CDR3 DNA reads TGTGCCAGCGCTCCGGACAGGGGGGGCGAGCAGTACTTC.

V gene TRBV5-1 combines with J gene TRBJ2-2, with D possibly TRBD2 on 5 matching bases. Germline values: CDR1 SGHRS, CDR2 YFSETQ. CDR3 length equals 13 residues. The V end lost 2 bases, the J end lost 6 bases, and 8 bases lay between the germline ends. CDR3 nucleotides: TGCGCCAGCAGCTTTTTGAGGGCCGGGGAGCTGTTTTTT. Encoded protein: CASSFLRAGELFF.

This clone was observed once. Written as DNA, the CDR3 is TGTGCCAGCAGTCTCAGGGGACGGACCGAAGCTTTCTTT. This sequence encodes CASSLRGRTEAFF. The chain recombines TRBV6-5 with TRBJ1-1, with D tentatively TRBD1 (6 bases). CDR3 size: 13 residues. Per the germline V gene, CDR1 is MNHEY and CDR2 is SVGAGI. Trimming pared 5 bases from V and 8 bases from J, leaving 15 bases between.

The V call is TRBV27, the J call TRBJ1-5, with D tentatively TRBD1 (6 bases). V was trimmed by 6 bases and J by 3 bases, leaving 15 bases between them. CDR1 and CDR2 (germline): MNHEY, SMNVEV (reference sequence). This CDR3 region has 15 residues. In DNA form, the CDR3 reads TGTGCCAGCAGCCCAACAGGGTTTAACAATCAGCCCCAGCATTTT. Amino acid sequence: CASSPTGFNNQPQHF.

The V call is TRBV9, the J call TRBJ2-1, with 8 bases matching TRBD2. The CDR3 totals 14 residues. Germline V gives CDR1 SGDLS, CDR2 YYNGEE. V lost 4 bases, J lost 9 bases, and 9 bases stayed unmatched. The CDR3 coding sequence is TGTGCCAGCAGCAGGGGACTAGAGTTGAGTGAGCAGTTCTTC. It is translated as CASSRGLELSEQFF.

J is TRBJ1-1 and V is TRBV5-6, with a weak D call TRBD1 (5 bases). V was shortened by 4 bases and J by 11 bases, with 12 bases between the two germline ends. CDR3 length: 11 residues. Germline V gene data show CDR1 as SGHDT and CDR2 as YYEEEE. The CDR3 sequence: CASSRGMSAFF. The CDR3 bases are TGTGCCAGCAGCCGGGGGATGAGTGCTTTCTTT.

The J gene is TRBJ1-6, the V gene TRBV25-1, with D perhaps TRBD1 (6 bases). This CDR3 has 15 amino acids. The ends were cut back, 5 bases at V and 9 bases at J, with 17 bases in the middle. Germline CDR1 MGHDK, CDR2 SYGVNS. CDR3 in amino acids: CASSYGGANSSPLHF. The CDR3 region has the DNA TGTGCCAGCAGTTACGGGGGGGCCAATTCTTCACCCCTCCACTTT.

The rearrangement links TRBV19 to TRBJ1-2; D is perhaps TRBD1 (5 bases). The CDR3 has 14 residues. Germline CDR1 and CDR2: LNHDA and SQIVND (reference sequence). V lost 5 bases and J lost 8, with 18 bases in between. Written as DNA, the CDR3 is TGTGCCAGTAGTCAGGGTTTGGGGATAGGCGGCTACACCTTC. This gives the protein CASSQGLGIGGYTF. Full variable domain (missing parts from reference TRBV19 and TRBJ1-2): DGGITQSPKYLFRKEGQNVTLSCEQNLNHDAMYWYRQDPGQGLRLIYYSQIVNDFQKGDIAEGYSVSREKKESFPLTVTSAQKNPTAFYLCASSQGLGIGGYTFGSGTRLTVV.

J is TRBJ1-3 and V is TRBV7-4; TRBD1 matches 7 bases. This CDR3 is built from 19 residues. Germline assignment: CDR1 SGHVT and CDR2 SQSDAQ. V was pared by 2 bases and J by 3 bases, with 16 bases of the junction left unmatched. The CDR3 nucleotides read TGTGCCAGCAGCTTATTCTCTGGCCAAGGGGGCTTGTTTGGAAACACCATATATTTT. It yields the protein CASSLFSGQGGLFGNTIYF.